This TCR beta chain was recorded in a study of CD8 T cell repertoires and HIV-1 epitope variants. As to this clone: Its antigen is still unknown.

Germline CDR1 is MDHEN and CDR2 is SYDVKM. CDR3 length: 12 residues. The ends were cut back, 5 bases at V and 6 bases at J, with 10 bases in the middle. Data came from immunoSEQ multiplex PCR; TCRdb stores just in-frame clones and leaves some out. The repertoire includes roughly 7,900 clones, 50% to 70% of them detected once, and approximately 40% sits in the top ten. General study results and limits: This assay reports beta chains of antigen-expanded cells, not T cell function.

The chain employs TRBV28 and TRBJ1-2; tentatively, D is TRBD1 (6 bases). Sequenced material: cultured CD8+ T cells derived from PBMCs. The receptor's source is a male donor with HIV. As DNA, the CDR3 is TGTGCCAGCAGTACACAGGGAGATGGCTACACCTTC. As protein: CASSTQGDGYTF.